The T cell receptor beta chain under discussion was sequenced for a study of Ad26.COV2.S vaccination and SARS-CoV-2 variants. Deletions cut 0 bases from V and 6 bases from J, with 15 bases between. The CDR3 totals 16 residues. The germline gives CDR1 SGHRS, CDR2 YFSETQ. Treatment here: roughly 19 received Ad26.COV2.S at low or high dose, single or two shots; 5 received placebo; per-sample allocation not given. It was on day 63 after the first vaccine or placebo injection that samples were taken. Donation was by an adult aged 18-55 years who was in Boston. Measured with immunoSEQ multiplex PCR; TCRdb has only the in-frame clones, and not every one. The sample contains about 440,000 clones, about 90% of which appear only once.

The chain combines TRBV5-1 with TRBJ2-2, with D possibly called TRBD1 or TRBD2 (6 bases each). The TCR comes from a person between 18 and 65 years old who received the Ad26.COV2.S COVID-19 vaccine or a placebo. Sequenced material: peripheral blood, taken in a trial of Ad26.COV2.S vaccine versus placebo. The CDR3 loop is CASSLGSRGGPGELFF. The CDR3 nucleotides are TGCGCCAGCAGCTTGGGTAGCAGGGGAGGACCCGGGGAGCTGTTTTTT.